The entry that follows covers one T cell receptor (beta chain) sequence. The target antigen is unknown. CDR3 length equals 16 residues. Trimming removed 6 bases from V and 0 bases from J; junction bases left unmatched: 7. CDR1 SGHTA and CDR2 FQGNSA come from the germline V gene. The entry originates in a study of cytomegalovirus exposure and HLA in healthy donors. Study-level background: A later analysis reported the same platform for the 90 to 150 validation repertoires and the approximately 720 first-cohort repertoires.

Overall study findings and caveats: In vitro checks showed that a few CMV-associated chains really do target CMV antigens.

Donors were drawn from the roughly 120-subject validation cohort, separate from the approximately 700-subject first cohort. The repertoire was sequenced with immunoSEQ multiplex PCR; TCRdb's copy has only in-frame clones and lacks some. The data contain tens of thousands of clones, around 93% of them singletons. The chain combines TRBV7-2 with TRBJ2-1, with 8 positions matching TRBD2. The clonotype was recovered from a man between 18 and 35 years old in good health and CMV-seronegative. Sequencing used PBMCs. CDR3 residues: CASRTRGGSSYNEQFF. The CDR3 coding sequence is TGTGCCAGCAGAACCCGGGGGGGGAGCTCCTACAATGAGCAGTTCTTC. Full variable domain (remainder filled in from reference TRBV7-2 and TRBJ2-1): GAGVSQSPSNKVTEKGKDVELRCDPISGHTALYWYRQSLGQGLEFLIYFQGNSAPDKSGLPSDRFSAERTGGSVSTLTIQRTQQEDSAVYLCASRTRGGSSYNEQFFGPGTRLTVL.